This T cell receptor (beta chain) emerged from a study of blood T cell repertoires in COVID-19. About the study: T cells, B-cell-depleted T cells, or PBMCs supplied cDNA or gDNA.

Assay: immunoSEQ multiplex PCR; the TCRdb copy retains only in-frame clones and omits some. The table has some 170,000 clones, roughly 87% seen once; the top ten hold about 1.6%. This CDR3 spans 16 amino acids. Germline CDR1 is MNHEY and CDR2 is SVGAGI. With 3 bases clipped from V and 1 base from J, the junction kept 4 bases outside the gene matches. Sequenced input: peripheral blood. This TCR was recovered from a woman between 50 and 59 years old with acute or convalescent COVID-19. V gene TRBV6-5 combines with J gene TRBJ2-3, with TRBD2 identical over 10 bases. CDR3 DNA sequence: TGTGCCAGCAGTTATCTAGCGGGAGTGGGCACAGATACGCAGTATTTT. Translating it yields CASSYLAGVGTDTQYF.